These 26 T cell receptor beta chains came from one sample sequenced in a study of blood T cell repertoires in COVID-19 (dated by TCRdb to 2019 to 2021). Library preparation employed the immunoSEQ multiplex PCR assay. TCRdb took this table from immuneACCESS and kept in-frame rearrangements with V and J called. Such tables lack part of the clones; where checked against another copy, unresolved V genes explain under half of the gap, and the rest is unexplained. The table for this sample lists some 100,000 clones; just over 85% of them were counted only once. The ten top clones hold approximately 2.4% of the sample. The specimen sequenced was PBMCs or T cells enriched from blood (not recorded which). The origin of the receptors is a woman aged 45 to 65 who had recovered from COVID-19.

This chain connects TRBV19 to TRBJ2-2; the D gene is possibly TRBD1 (5 bases). The germline V and J ends were trimmed by 4 bases and 0 bases, with 6 bases remaining between them. CDR1 is LNHDA, CDR2 SQIVND, per germline (reference sequence). The CDR3 is 14 amino acids. CDR3 loop: CASSRGANTGELFF. As DNA, the CDR3 is TGTGCCAGTAGTAGGGGCGCGAACACCGGGGAGCTGTTTTTT.

This sequence joins TRBV9 and TRBJ2-7, with D perhaps TRBD2 (5 bases). V was clipped by 2 bases and J by 2 bases, with 11 bases between them. Germline V gene data show CDR1 as SGDLS and CDR2 as YYNGEE. The CDR3 totals 14 residues. For the CDR3, the DNA is TGTGCCAGCAGCGTGGCCGGGAACACCTACGAGCAGTACTTC. Translating it yields CASSVAGNTYEQYF.

The V gene is TRBV10-3, the J gene TRBJ2-7; 7 nucleotides match TRBD1. CDR3 size: 16 residues. V lost 0 bases, J lost 1 base, and 6 bases stayed unmatched. Germline loops: CDR1 ENHRY, CDR2 SYGVKD. The CDR3 DNA reads TGTGCCATCAGTGAGTCGAGGGGACAGACTTCCTACGAGCAGTACTTC. Its protein is CAISESRGQTSYEQYF.

The CDR3 sequence: CSVRQGSTDTQYF. The CDR3 region has the DNA TGCAGCGTAAGACAGGGGAGCACAGATACGCAGTATTTT. The chain recombines TRBV29-1 with TRBJ2-3; 8 bases align to TRBD1. J gave up 0 bases and V 6 bases, and 2 bases lay outside the gene matches. CDR3 length: 13 amino acids. Germline-derived CDR1 and CDR2 are SQVTM and ANQGSEA.

The chain combines TRBV10-2 with TRBJ1-1, with D hard to call. Trimming shortened V by 2 bases and J by 3 bases, and 7 bases separated the two germline ends. The CDR3 length is 13 residues. Germline V CDR1 and CDR2: WSHSY, SAAADI. CDR3 sequence (DNA): TGCGCCAGCAGTGAGGTCTATTACACTGAAGCTTTCTTT. Amino acid sequence: CASSEVYYTEAFF.

The V call is TRBV10-2, the J call TRBJ2-2; D might be TRBD2 (7 bases). Germline CDR1 is WSHSY and CDR2 is SAAADI. The ends were cut back, 11 bases at V and 3 bases at J, with 16 bases in the middle. The CDR3 totals 14 residues. The CDR3 loop is CAARGAVYTGELFF. In DNA form, the CDR3 reads TGCGCCGCCCGGGGGGCAGTGTACACCGGGGAGCTGTTTTTT.

DNA of the CDR3: TGCAGCTGCGTGGGACAGGGGGCATGGGGCTACACCTTC. Translation: CSCVGQGAWGYTF. The chain joins TRBV29-1 to TRBJ1-2; 12 positions agree with TRBD1. J was trimmed by 8 bases and V by 8 bases; bases with no gene match: 9. CDR3 size: 13 residues. Per germline, CDR1 SQVTM and CDR2 ANQGSEA. Looking up the rest from reference TRBV29-1 and TRBJ1-2 gives the full variable domain: SAVISQKPSRDICQRGTSLTIQCQVDSQVTMMFWYRQQPGQSLTLIATANQGSEATYESGFVIDKFPISRPNLTFSTLTVSNMSPEDSSIYLCSCVGQGAWGYTFGSGTRLTVV.

The chain recombines TRBV7-6 with TRBJ2-1; a weak D match, TRBD1 (5 bases). This CDR3 is 15 amino acids long. Between the trimmed V and J ends, which lost 5 bases and 4 bases, there was a span of 15 bases. Germline assignment: CDR1 SGHVS and CDR2 FNYEAQ. In DNA form, the CDR3 reads TGTGCCAGCAGCCCGCCCAGACAGTTTTACAATGAGCAGTTCTTC. Its translation: CASSPPRQFYNEQFF. Drawing the rest from reference TRBV7-6 and TRBJ2-1, the complete variable domain is GAGVSQSPRYKVTKRGQDVALRCDPISGHVSLYWYRQALGQGPEFLTYFNYEAQQDKSGLPNDRFSAERPEGSISTLTIQRTEQRDSAMYRCASSPPRQFYNEQFFGPGTRLTVL.

The chain links TRBV5-6 to TRBJ1-1, with a tentative D call TRBD1 (6 bases). V was clipped by 4 bases and J by 1 base, with 11 bases between them. CDR1 SGHDT and CDR2 YYEEEE come from the germline V gene. The CDR3 consists of 14 residues. The CDR3 DNA is TGTGCCAGCAGCGTCGGACAGAGGAACACTGAAGCTTTCTTT. Translation: CASSVGQRNTEAFF.

The chain uses TRBV12-3 or TRBV12-4 and TRBJ1-1, with D hard to call. The CDR3 is 13 amino acids. V was cut by 5 bases and J by 0 bases, with 7 bases left in between. CDR3 nucleotides: TGTGCCAGCAGTCCCAACATGAACACTGAAGCTTTCTTT. Its translation: CASSPNMNTEAFF.

The CDR3 is CASSAGLNEKLFF. CDR3 DNA: TGTGCCAGCAGCGCGGGACTTAATGAAAAACTGTTTTTT. The V call is TRBV14, the J call TRBJ1-4, with D perhaps TRBD1 (5 bases). This CDR3 has 13 amino acids. V was clipped by 5 bases and J by 4 bases, with 8 bases between them. CDR1 SGHDN and CDR2 FVKESK come from the germline V gene.

This chain connects TRBV18 to TRBJ1-1; unclear D gene. The CDR3 consists of 14 residues. Germline V gene lookup returns CDR1 KGHSH and CDR2 LQKENI. The V end was cut by 5 bases, the J end by 1 base, with 11 bases between. The CDR3 here is CASSSIVPNTEAFF. In nucleotides, the CDR3 is TGTGCCAGCTCATCTATAGTACCGAACACTGAAGCTTTCTTT.

The count of this clone is one. J is TRBJ2-7 and V is TRBV5-1; D ambiguous. This CDR3 is built from 12 residues. Germline V gene sequence: CDR1 SGHRS, CDR2 YFSETQ. V shed 2 bases and J shed 6 bases, with 9 bases lying between them. The CDR3 DNA is TGCGCCAGCAGCTTAAACATGGCCGAGCAGTACTTC. Protein product: CASSLNMAEQYF. The full variable domain, with the rest looked up from reference TRBV5-1 and TRBJ2-7, is KAGVTQTPRYLIKTRGQQVTLSCSPISGHRSVSWYQQTPGQGLQFLFEYFSETQRNKGNFPGRFSGRQFSNSRSEMNVSTLELGDSALYLCASSLNMAEQYFGPGTRLTVT.

The rearrangement uses TRBV27 and TRBJ2-5, with 12 bases matching TRBD2. Germline V gene data show CDR1 as MNHEY and CDR2 as SMNVEV (reference sequence). V shed 6 bases, J shed 5 bases, and the junction held 7 bases outside the gene matches. The CDR3 runs 15 residues. CDR3 nucleotide sequence: TGTGCCAGCAGGCCTAGCGGGGGGGCCGGGGAGACCCAGTACTTC. Translating it yields CASRPSGGAGETQYF.

This clone was detected once. The CDR3 DNA follows: TGTGCCAGCAGTTTAGCGGAGCTCGACAGACTCCATGGCTACACCTTC. Protein: CASSLAELDRLHGYTF. This chain joins TRBV28 and TRBJ1-2, with a weak D call TRBD1 (5 bases). Trimming removed 2 bases from V and 6 bases from J, with 19 bases in between. CDR3 length: 16 amino acids. From germline, CDR1 is MDHEN and CDR2 SYDVKM.

The rearrangement links TRBV20-1 to TRBJ1-3, with TRBD1 identical over 10 bases. Germline V lookup: CDR1 DFQATT, CDR2 SNEGSKA (reference sequence). The CDR3 contains 15 residues. The V and J ends lost 3 bases and 3 bases, in that order; junction bases with no gene match: 5. The chain's CDR3 is CSASPGTGVGNTIYF. DNA for the CDR3: TGCAGTGCTAGTCCCGGGACAGGGGTTGGAAACACCATATATTTT.

The gene calls are TRBV5-1 and TRBJ2-3; possibly TRBD2 for D (5 bases). The CDR3 runs 14 residues. Germline V CDR1 and CDR2: SGHRS, YFSETQ. Between the trimmed V and J ends, which lost 5 bases and 5 bases, there was a span of 15 bases. The DNA for the CDR3 is TGCGCCAGCAGTCTGGTAGGACTGGAAGATACGCAGTATTTT. Encoded protein: CASSLVGLEDTQYF.

This chain uses TRBV5-4 with TRBJ2-6; TRBD1 matches 9 bases. CDR3 length: 18 residues. J was trimmed by 1 base and V by 0 bases; bases with no gene match: 5. Germline loops: CDR1 SGHNT, CDR2 YYREEE (reference sequence). For the CDR3, the DNA is TGTGCCAGCAGCTTGGCCCCGGGACAGGGTTCTGGGGCCAACGTCCTGACTTTC. Translated: CASSLAPGQGSGANVLTF.

The chain is built from TRBV5-4 and TRBJ2-5; D ambiguous. CDR3 size: 14 residues. The germline V and J ends were trimmed by 4 bases and 3 bases, with 13 bases remaining between them. Per germline, CDR1 SGHNT and CDR2 YYREEE (reference sequence). The CDR3 spells CASSPQSSKETQYF. DNA for the CDR3: TGTGCCAGCAGCCCGCAGTCCTCCAAAGAGACCCAGTACTTC.

The V call is TRBV18, the J call TRBJ2-1; 10 bases are shared with TRBD1. The CDR3 sequence is 14 residues long. Germline-derived CDR1 and CDR2 are KGHSH and LQKENI. Germline trimming cut 2 bases from V and 12 bases from J; bases unmatched to any gene: 7. CDR3 sequence (DNA): TGTGCCAGCTCACCATTGGGACAGGGGTTTGGGCAGTTCTTC. Residues: CASSPLGQGFGQFF.

The chain recombines TRBV5-6 with TRBJ1-2; TRBD1 aligns across 7 bases. The CDR3 spans 13 residues. From germline, CDR1 is SGHDT and CDR2 YYEEEE. V was pared by 1 base and J by 8 bases, with 5 bases of the junction left unmatched. The CDR3 DNA reads TGTGCCAGCAGCTTGAGGGCAGGGGGAGGCTACACCTTC. Its protein is CASSLRAGGGYTF.

The chain couples TRBV11-3 to TRBJ2-3, with 10 bases aligning to TRBD2. Per the germline V gene, CDR1 is SGHNT and CDR2 is YENEEA. The CDR3 loop spans 16 amino acids. J gave up 0 bases and V 6 bases, and 6 bases lay outside the gene matches. The CDR3: CASSPTSGRSTDTQYF. In nucleotides, the CDR3 is TGTGCCAGCAGTCCGACTAGCGGGCGGAGCACAGATACGCAGTATTTT.

The chain links TRBV11-2 to TRBJ2-7; D possibly corresponds to TRBD2 (5 bases). Deletions cut 5 bases from V and 0 bases from J, with 8 bases between. The germline CDR1 and CDR2 sequences are SGHAT and FQNNGV. The CDR3 sequence is 13 residues long. The CDR3 region is CASSHGDSYEQYF. The CDR3 nucleotides read TGTGCCAGCAGCCACGGGGACTCCTACGAGCAGTACTTC.

This clone has a single count. This chain joins TRBV27 and TRBJ2-5, with TRBD2 identical over 8 bases. From germline, CDR1 is MNHEY and CDR2 SMNVEV (reference sequence). The CDR3 is 15 residues long. J lost 4 bases, V lost 5 bases, and 9 bases had no gene match. The CDR3 is CASSGQREIGETQYF. CDR3 DNA sequence: TGTGCCAGCAGTGGTCAGCGGGAGATTGGAGAGACCCAGTACTTC.

This chain links TRBV19 with TRBJ2-1; 7 bases fit TRBD1. CDR3 length equals 15 residues. Per germline, CDR1 LNHDA and CDR2 SQIVND (reference sequence). The V segment lost 3 bases and the J segment 5 bases; nucleotides outside the gene matches: 7. The CDR3: CASSITGQQNNEQFF. The CDR3 coding sequence is TGTGCCAGTAGTATTACGGGACAGCAAAACAATGAGCAGTTCTTC.

The V and J genes are TRBV1 and TRBJ2-2; TRBD2, the D gene given by the table, was not confirmed from the DNA. TRBV1 corresponds to a pseudogene. The CDR3 consists of 19 residues. In DNA, the CDR3 is TGCACCAGCAGCCAAGCGTCCCTAGCGGGAGGGGGTAACACCGGGGAGCTGTTTTTT. Its translation: CTSSQASLAGGGNTGELFF.